The TCR beta chain described here comes from a study of cytomegalovirus exposure and HLA in healthy donors. Germline values: CDR1 LNHDA, CDR2 SQIVND (reference sequence). The V end was cut by 7 bases, the J end by 0 bases, with 6 bases between. CDR3 size: 13 residues. Study-wide points: About 87% or about 30% of the time was how often most TCR beta V segments were productive, according to an earlier analysis. A later analysis linked a missense variant in DCLRE1C to the trimming of TCR beta V and J genes.

PCR involved 60 Vbeta and 13 Jbeta primers. Profiled with immunoSEQ multiplex PCR; TCRdb holds only in-frame clones, not every one. The sample holds more than 150,000 clones, 79% seen once. Remarks on this clone: Its target is unknown.

Sequenced input: PBMCs. The receptor was derived from a girl aged 5-17 years in good health and CMV-seropositive. The chain combines TRBV19 with TRBJ1-4; D remains ambiguous. The CDR3 DNA is TGTGCCAGTAAGCGAGCAACTAATGAAAAACTGTTTTTT. Translating gives CASKRATNEKLFF.